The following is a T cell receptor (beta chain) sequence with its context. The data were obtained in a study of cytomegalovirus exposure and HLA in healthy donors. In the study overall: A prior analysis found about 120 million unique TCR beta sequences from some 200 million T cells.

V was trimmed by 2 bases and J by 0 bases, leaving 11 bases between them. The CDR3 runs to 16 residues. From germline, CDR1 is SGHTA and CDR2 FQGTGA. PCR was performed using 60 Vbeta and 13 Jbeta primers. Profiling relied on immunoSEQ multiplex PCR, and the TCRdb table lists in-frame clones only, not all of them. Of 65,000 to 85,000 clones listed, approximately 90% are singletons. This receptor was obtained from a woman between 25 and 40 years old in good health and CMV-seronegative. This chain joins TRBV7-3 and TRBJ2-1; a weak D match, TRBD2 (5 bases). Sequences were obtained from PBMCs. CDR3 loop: CASSLGSAVSYNEQFF. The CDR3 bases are TGTGCCAGCAGCTTAGGTAGCGCCGTCTCCTACAATGAGCAGTTCTTC.